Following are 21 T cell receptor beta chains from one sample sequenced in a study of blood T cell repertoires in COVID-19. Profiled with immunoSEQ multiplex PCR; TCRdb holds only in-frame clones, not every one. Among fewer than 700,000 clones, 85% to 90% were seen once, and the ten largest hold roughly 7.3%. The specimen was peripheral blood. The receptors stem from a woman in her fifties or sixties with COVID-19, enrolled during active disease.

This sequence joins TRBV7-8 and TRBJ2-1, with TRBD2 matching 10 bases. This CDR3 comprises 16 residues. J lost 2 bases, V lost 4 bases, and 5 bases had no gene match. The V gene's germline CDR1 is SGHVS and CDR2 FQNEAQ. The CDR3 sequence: CASSSTSGATYNEQFF. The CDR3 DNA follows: TGTGCCAGCAGCTCTACTAGCGGGGCTACCTACAATGAGCAGTTCTTC.

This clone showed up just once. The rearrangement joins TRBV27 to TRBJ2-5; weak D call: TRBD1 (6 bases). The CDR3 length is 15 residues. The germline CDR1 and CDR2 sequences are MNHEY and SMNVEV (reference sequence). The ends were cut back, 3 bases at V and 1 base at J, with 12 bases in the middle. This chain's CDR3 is CASSLDPGVQETQYF. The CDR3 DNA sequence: TGTGCCAGCAGTTTGGACCCAGGGGTCCAAGAGACCCAGTACTTC.

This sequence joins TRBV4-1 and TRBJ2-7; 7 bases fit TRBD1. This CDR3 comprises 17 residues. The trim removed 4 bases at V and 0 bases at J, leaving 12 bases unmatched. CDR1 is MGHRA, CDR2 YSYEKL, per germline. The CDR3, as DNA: TGCGCCAGCAGCCGGTTCACAGGGGCCTTAAGCTCCTACGAGCAGTACTTC. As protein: CASSRFTGALSSYEQYF.

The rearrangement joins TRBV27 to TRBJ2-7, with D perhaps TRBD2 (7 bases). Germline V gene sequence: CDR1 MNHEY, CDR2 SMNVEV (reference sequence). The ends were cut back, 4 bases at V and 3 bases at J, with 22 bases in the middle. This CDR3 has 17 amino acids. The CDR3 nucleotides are TGTGCCAGCAGTTGGGAAGGGGGGGACCTAGGTCGCTACGAGCAGTACTTC. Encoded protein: CASSWEGGDLGRYEQYF.

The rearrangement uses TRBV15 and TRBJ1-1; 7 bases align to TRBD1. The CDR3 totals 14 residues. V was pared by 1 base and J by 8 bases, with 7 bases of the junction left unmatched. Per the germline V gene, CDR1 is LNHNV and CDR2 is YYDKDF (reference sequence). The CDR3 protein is CATSRVMTGTEAFF. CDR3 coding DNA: TGTGCCACCAGCAGAGTGATGACAGGGACAGAAGCTTTCTTT.

The DNA of the CDR3 is TGTGCCAGCAGCTTACAAGGGGGCACAGATACGCAGTATTTT. Translating gives CASSLQGGTDTQYF. The chain links TRBV7-3 to TRBJ2-3; D is perhaps TRBD1 (5 bases). The length of the CDR3 is 14 residues. V lost 2 bases, J lost 1 base, and 7 bases lay in between. CDR1 is SGHTA, CDR2 FQGTGA, per germline.

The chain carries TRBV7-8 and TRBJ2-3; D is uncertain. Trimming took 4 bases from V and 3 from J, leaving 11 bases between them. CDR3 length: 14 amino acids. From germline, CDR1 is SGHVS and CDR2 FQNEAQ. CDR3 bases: TGTGCCAGCAGCTCCGAGAGGAGAACAGATACGCAGTATTTT. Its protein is CASSSERRTDTQYF.

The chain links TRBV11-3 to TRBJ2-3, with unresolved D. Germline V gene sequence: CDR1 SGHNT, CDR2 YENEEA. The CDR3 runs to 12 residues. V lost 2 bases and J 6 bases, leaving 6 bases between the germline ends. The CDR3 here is CASSLLGDTQYF. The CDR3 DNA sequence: TGTGCCAGCAGCTTATTGGGCGATACGCAGTATTTT.

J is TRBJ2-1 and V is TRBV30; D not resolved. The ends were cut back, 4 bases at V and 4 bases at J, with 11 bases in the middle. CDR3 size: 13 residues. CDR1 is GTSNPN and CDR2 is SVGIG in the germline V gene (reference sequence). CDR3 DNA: TGTGCCTGGATCCCGGGTCCTTACAATGAGCAGTTCTTC. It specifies CAWIPGPYNEQFF.

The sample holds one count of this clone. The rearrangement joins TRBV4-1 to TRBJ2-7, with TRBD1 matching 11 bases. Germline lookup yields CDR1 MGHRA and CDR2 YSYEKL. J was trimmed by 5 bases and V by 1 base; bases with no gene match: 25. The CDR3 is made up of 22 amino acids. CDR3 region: CASSQAGTGGASILTRGHEQYF. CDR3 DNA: TGCGCCAGCAGCCAAGCCGGGACAGGGGGTGCGTCCATACTAACGAGGGGGCACGAGCAGTACTTC.

CDR3 residues: CSVQTSGKETQYF. CDR3 sequence (DNA): TGCAGCGTTCAGACTAGCGGGAAAGAGACCCAGTACTTC. V gene TRBV29-1 combines with J gene TRBJ2-5; TRBD2 matches 11 bases. The CDR3 has 13 amino acids. V was clipped by 5 bases and J by 3 bases; unmatched bases: 2. CDR1 and CDR2 from the germline V gene are SQVTM and ANQGSEA.

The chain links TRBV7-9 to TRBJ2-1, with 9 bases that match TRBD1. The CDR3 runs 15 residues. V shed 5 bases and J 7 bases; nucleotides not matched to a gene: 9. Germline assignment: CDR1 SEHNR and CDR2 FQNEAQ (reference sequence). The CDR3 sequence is CASSLGTGKVNEQFF. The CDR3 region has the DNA TGTGCCAGCAGCCTAGGGACAGGGAAAGTGAATGAGCAGTTCTTC.

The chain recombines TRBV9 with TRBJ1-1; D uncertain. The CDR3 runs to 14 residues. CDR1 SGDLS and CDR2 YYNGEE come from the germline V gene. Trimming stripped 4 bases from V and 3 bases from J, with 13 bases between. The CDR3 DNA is TGTGCCAGCAGCCCAAGAACCCGGGACACTGAAGCTTTCTTT. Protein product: CASSPRTRDTEAFF.

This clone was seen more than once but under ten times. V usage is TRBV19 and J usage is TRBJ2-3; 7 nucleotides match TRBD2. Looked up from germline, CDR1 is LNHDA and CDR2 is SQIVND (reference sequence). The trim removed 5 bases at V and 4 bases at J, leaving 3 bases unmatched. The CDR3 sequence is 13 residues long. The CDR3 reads CASSAGLADTQYF. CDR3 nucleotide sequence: TGTGCCAGTAGTGCCGGACTAGCAGATACGCAGTATTTT.

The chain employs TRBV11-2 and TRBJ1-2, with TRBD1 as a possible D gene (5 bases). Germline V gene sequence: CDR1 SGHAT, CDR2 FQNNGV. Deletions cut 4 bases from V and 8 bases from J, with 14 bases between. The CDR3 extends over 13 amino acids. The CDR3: CASSSSRADGYTF. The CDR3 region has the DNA TGTGCCAGCAGCTCTTCCAGGGCAGACGGCTACACCTTC.

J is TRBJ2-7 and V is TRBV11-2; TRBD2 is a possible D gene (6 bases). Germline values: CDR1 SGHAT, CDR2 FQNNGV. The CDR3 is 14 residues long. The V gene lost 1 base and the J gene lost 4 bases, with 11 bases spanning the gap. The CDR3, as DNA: TGTGCCAGCAGCTTAGCCGCGGGGAAATACGAGCAGTACTTC. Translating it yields CASSLAAGKYEQYF.

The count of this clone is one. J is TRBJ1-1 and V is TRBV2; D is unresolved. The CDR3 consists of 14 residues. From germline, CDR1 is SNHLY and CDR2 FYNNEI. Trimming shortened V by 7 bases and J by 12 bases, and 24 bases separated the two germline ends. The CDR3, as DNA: TGTGCCAGCACGAACAGAGGGTCCTATCAGGCTCCTTTCTTT. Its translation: CASTNRGSYQAPFF.

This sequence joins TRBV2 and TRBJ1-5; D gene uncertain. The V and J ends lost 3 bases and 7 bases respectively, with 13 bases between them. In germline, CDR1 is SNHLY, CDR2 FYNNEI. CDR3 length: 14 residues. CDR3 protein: CASSEDGREQPQHF. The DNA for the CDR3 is TGTGCCAGCAGTGAGGACGGTCGGGAACAGCCCCAGCATTTT.

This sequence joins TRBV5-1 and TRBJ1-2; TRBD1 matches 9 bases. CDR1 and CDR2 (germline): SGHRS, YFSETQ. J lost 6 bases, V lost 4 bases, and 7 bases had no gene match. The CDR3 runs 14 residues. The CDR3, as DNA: TGCGCCAGCAGCCCCGGGACAGGGTATAATGGCTACACCTTC. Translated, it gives CASSPGTGYNGYTF.

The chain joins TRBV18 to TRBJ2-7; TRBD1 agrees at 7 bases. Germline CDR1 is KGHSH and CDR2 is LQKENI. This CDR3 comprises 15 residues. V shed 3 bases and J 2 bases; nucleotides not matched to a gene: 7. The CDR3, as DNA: TGTGCCAGCTCACCGGGACAGATTTCCACCTACGAGCAGTACTTC. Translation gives CASSPGQISTYEQYF.

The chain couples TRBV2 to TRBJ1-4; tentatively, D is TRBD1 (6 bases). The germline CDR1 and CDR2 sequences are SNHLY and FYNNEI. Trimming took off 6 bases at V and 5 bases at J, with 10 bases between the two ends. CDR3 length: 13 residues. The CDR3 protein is CASREDRNEKLFF. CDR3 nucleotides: TGTGCCAGCAGAGAGGACAGAAATGAAAAACTGTTTTTT.